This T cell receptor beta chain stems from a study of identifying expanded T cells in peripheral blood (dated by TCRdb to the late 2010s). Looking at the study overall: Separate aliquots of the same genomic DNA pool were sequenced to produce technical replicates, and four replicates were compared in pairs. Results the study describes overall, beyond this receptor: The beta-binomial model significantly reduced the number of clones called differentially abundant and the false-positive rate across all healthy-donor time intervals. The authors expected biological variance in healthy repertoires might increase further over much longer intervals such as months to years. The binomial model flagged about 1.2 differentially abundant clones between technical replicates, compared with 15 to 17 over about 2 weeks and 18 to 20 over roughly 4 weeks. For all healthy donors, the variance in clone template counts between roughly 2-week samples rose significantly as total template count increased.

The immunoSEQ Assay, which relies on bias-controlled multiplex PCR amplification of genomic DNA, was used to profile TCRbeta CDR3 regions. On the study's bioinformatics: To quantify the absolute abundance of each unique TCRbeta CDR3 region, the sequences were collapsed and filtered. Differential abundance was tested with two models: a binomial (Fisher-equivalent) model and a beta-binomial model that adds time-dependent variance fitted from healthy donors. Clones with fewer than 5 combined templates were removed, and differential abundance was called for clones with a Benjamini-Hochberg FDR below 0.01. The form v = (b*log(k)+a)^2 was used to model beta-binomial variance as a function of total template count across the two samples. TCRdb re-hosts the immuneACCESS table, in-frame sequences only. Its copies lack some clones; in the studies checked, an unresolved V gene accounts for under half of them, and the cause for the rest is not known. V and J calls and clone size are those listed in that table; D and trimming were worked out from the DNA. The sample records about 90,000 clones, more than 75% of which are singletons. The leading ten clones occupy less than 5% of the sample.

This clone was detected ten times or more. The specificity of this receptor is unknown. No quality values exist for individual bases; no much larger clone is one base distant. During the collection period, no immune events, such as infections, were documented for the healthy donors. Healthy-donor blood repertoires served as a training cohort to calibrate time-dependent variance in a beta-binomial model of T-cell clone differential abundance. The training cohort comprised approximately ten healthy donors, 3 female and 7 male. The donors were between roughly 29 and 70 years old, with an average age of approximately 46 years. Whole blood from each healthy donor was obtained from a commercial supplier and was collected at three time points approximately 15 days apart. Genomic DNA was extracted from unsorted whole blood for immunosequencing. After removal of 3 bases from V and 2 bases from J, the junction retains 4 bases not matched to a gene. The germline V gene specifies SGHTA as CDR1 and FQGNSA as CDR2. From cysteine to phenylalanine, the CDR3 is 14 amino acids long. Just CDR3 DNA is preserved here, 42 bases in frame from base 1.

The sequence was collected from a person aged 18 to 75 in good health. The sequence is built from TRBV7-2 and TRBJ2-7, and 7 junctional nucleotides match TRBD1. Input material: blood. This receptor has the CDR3 CASSFAQGPYEQYF. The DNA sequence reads TGTGCCAGCAGCTTCGCACAGGGGCCCTACGAGCAGTACTTC.